The 31 T cell receptor beta chains below all came from one sample that was sequenced in a study of blood T cells in healthy people across ages. With a J-beta primer mix and a sample-barcoded 5' primer, a second PCR ran about 6 to 11 cycles. TCRdb passed the 5' RACE reads through MiXCR, listing each CDR3 protein once. The table shows over 550,000 distinct CDR3 sequences, with under 30% occurring only once. The sample was blood. The receptors here all came from a woman aged 80 or over in good health.

The V gene is TRBV5-1, the J gene TRBJ2-2, with D maybe TRBD1 (5 bases). The germline gives CDR1 SGHRS, CDR2 YFSETQ. V lost 1 base, J lost 6 bases, and 16 bases lay in between. The CDR3 covers 16 residues. CDR3 DNA sequence: TGCGCCAGCAGCTTGCCCAGGGTCTTATCCGCCGGGGAGCTGTTTTTT. This encodes CASSLPRVLSAGELFF.

This clonotype was seen at least ten times. The rearrangement links TRBV20-1 to TRBJ1-5, with a tentative D call TRBD1 (5 bases). Trimming stripped 0 bases from V and 1 base from J, with 7 bases between. Per the germline V gene, CDR1 is DFQATT and CDR2 is SNEGSKA (reference sequence). The CDR3 is 14 amino acids. The CDR3 bases are TGCAGTGCTAGAGATGGGGGGAGCAATCAGCCCCAGCATTTT. It codes for CSARDGGSNQPQHF.

This clonotype has only a few counts. This may stem from a read error, because a much larger clone lies one nucleotide away. The rearrangement links TRBV18 to TRBJ1-1; D remains ambiguous. The CDR3 extends over 13 amino acids. Germline V gene lookup returns CDR1 KGHSH and CDR2 LQKENI. V was trimmed by 8 bases and J by 5 bases, leaving 15 bases between them. CDR3 sequence: CASPLLGATEAFF. CDR3 DNA: TGTGCCAGCCCACTACTCGGCGCGACTGAAGCTTTCTTT.

This clonotype was counted a few times. J is TRBJ2-3 and V is TRBV27, with 9 positions matching TRBD1. Germline trimming cut 6 bases from V and 3 bases from J; bases unmatched to any gene: 7. CDR1 is MNHEY, CDR2 SMNVEV, per germline (reference sequence). The CDR3 is made up of 15 amino acids. CDR3 in amino acids: CASRTGGLVTDTQYF. Here the CDR3 DNA reads TGTGCCAGCAGAACAGGGGGCCTAGTGACAGATACGCAGTATTTT.

Of note for this clonotype: Likely a read error: the CDR3 ends without its conserved phenylalanine or tryptophan. This chain uses TRBV20-1 with TRBJ2-1; a possible D gene is TRBD1 (6 bases). The V and J ends lost 5 bases and 12 bases respectively, with 14 bases between them. Germline CDR1 is DFQATT and CDR2 is SNEGSKA (reference sequence). This CDR3 comprises 11 residues. The CDR3 sequence is CSALDTGWQFL. The CDR3 coding sequence is TGCAGTGCTTTAGACACAGGGTGGCAGTTCTTG.

This clonotype was detected ten times or more. V gene TRBV4-2 combines with J gene TRBJ2-5, with 8 bases aligning to TRBD2. V was clipped by 0 bases and J by 5 bases; unmatched bases: 8. Germline assignment: CDR1 LGHNA and CDR2 YNFKEQ. This CDR3 has 16 residues. The CDR3, as DNA: TGTGCCAGCAGCCAAGATCGGCGGGGGGTTGAGGAGACCCAGTACTTC. Amino acid sequence: CASSQDRRGVEETQYF.

This clonotype was picked up a small number of times. Here the CDR3 reads CASSSYSGGAGDTQYF. The CDR3, as DNA: TGCGCCAGCAGCTCCTATAGCGGGGGGGCCGGAGATACGCAGTATTTT. The genes are TRBV5-1 and TRBJ2-3; TRBD2 matches at 11 bases. Trimming cost V 3 bases and J 5 bases; bases outside gene matches: 8. The length of the CDR3 is 16 residues. In germline, CDR1 is SGHRS, CDR2 YFSETQ.

This clonotype was seen repeatedly, ten times or more. The chain couples TRBV7-9 to TRBJ1-4; D possibly corresponds to TRBD1 (5 bases). V lost 3 bases, J lost 5 bases, and 7 bases lay in between. Per the germline V gene, CDR1 is SEHNR and CDR2 is FQNEAQ (reference sequence). The CDR3 spans 13 residues. As DNA, the CDR3 is TGTGCCAGCAGCTTCGGGACGAATGAAAAACTGTTTTTT. Translating it yields CASSFGTNEKLFF. Filled out from reference TRBV7-9 and TRBJ1-4, the complete variable domain reads DTGVSQNPRHKITKRGQNVTFRCDPISEHNRLYWYRQTLGQGPEFLTYFQNEAQLEKSRLLSDRFSAERPKGSFSTLEIQRTEQGDSAMYLCASSFGTNEKLFFGSGTQLSVL.

In the case of this clonotype: This may stem from a read error, because a much larger clone lies one nucleotide away. The chain has TRBV20-1 and TRBJ1-2; maybe TRBD1 (5 bases). CDR3 length: 12 residues. Between the trimmed V and J ends, which lost 6 bases and 8 bases, there was a span of 16 bases. From germline, CDR1 is DFQATT and CDR2 SNEGSKA (reference sequence). In nucleotides, the CDR3 is TGCAGTGCGACCAGGGAGGCGCGGGGCTACACCTTC. Amino acids: CSATREARGYTF.

Concerning this clonotype: A much larger clone sits a single nucleotide away, making a read error possible. V and J are TRBV7-2 and TRBJ2-4; D is undetermined. V dropped 1 base and J dropped 13 bases, with 14 bases sitting between them. The V gene's germline CDR1 is SGHTA and CDR2 FQGNSA. CDR3 length equals 13 residues. CDR3 loop: CASSLGGCLEQYF. The CDR3 DNA sequence: TGTGCCAGCAGCTTAGGTGGGTGTCTGGAGCAGTACTTC. Complete variable domain (other parts from reference TRBV7-2 and TRBJ2-4): GAGVSQSPSNKVTEKGKDVELRCDPISGHTALYWYRQSLGQGLEFLIYFQGNSAPDKSGLPSDRFSAERTGGSVSTLTIQRTQQEDSAVYLCASSLGGCLEQYFGAGTRLSVL.

CDR3 amino acids: CASSRLRGQESDEQYF. The CDR3 coding sequence is TGTGCCAGCAGCCGGCTCCGGGGACAGGAGTCTGACGAGCAGTACTTC. The rearrangement joins TRBV6-1 to TRBJ2-7, with TRBD1 matching 8 bases. This CDR3 is built from 16 residues. Germline CDR1 reads MNHNS; CDR2 reads SASEGT. Losses at the gene ends were 6 bases for V and 5 bases for J; bases not matched to a gene: 15.

This clonotype has at least ten counts. V and J are TRBV29-1 and TRBJ2-7, with 10 bases that match TRBD1. CDR3 length equals 12 residues. Germline V gene lookup returns CDR1 SQVTM and CDR2 ANQGSEA. V lost 6 bases to trimming and J lost 7 bases; unmatched junction nucleotides: 6. CDR3 in DNA: TGCAGCGTAAGGACAGGGGGGGGAGAGCAGTACTTC. This translates into CSVRTGGGEQYF.

This clonotype was detected ten times or more. The chain links TRBV2 to TRBJ2-1; 9 nucleotides line up with TRBD1. The CDR3 has 17 amino acids. Germline loops: CDR1 SNHLY, CDR2 FYNNEI. Trimming took 1 base from V and 7 from J; bases not matched to a gene: 11. The CDR3 here is CASSEEGTGWFNNEQFF. As DNA, the CDR3 is TGTGCCAGCAGTGAAGAGGGGACAGGGTGGTTCAATAATGAGCAGTTCTTC.

A few counts support this clonotype. This chain uses TRBV20-1 with TRBJ1-5; D unresolved. The CDR3 covers 12 residues. Germline V gene sequence: CDR1 DFQATT, CDR2 SNEGSKA (reference sequence). The V end was cut by 7 bases, the J end by 2 bases, with 9 bases between. The CDR3 DNA sequence: TGCAGTGTCACGTCTGGCAATCAGCCCCAGCATTTT. It specifies CSVTSGNQPQHF.

This clonotype was observed many times. The chain joins TRBV20-1 to TRBJ2-3; TRBD2 matches at 15 bases. V trimming: 3 bases; J trimming: 6 bases; junction bases outside the gene matches: 7. In germline, CDR1 is DFQATT, CDR2 SNEGSKA (reference sequence). This CDR3 has 16 residues. CDR3 nucleotide sequence: TGCAGTGCTAGCGGACTAGCGGGGGGGCGGCCTGATACGCAGTATTTT. Translation gives CSASGLAGGRPDTQYF.

This clonotype was counted many times. The chain is built from TRBV12-3 or TRBV12-4 and TRBJ1-1; 9 bases are a match to TRBD1. The ends lost 7 bases at V and 2 bases at J; junction bases unmatched: 2. The length of the CDR3 is 13 residues. DNA for the CDR3: TGTGCCAGCATTACAGGGGGCAACACTGAAGCTTTCTTT. It translates to CASITGGNTEAFF.

The table lists this clonotype with a few counts. This chain's CDR3 is CASSLRETQFF. Written as DNA, the CDR3 is TGTGCCAGCAGTTTAAGGGAGACCCAGTTCTTC. The genes are TRBV28 and TRBJ2-1; a weak D match, TRBD2 (5 bases). V was pared by 2 bases and J by 13 bases, with 9 bases between. The CDR3 sequence is 11 residues long. The germline V gene has CDR1 MDHEN and CDR2 SYDVKM.

This clonotype occurred many times. The chain is built from TRBV4-1 and TRBJ2-3; 8 bases map to TRBD2. Losses at the gene ends were 8 bases for V and 2 bases for J; bases not matched to a gene: 15. Germline CDR1 reads MGHRA; CDR2 reads YSYEKL. This CDR3 contains 17 residues. CDR3 residues: CASYGGGTPLDTDTQYF. CDR3 nucleotides: TGCGCCAGCTACGGCGGGGGGACCCCCCTAGACACAGATACGCAGTATTTT.

This clonotype was counted ten times or more. V is TRBV6-2 or TRBV6-3 and J is TRBJ2-1, with TRBD1 identical over 7 bases. J lost 4 bases, V lost 5 bases, and 11 bases had no gene match. CDR1 is MNHEY, CDR2 SVGEGT, per germline. The length of the CDR3 is 16 residues. The CDR3 spells CASSGTATLRYNEQFF. In DNA, the CDR3 is TGTGCCAGCAGTGGGACAGCTACATTAAGGTACAATGAGCAGTTCTTC.

Remarks on this clonotype: The junction departs from the called germline gene at one end, perhaps through a read error. V and J are TRBV18 and TRBJ2-4; D uncertain. Germline V lookup: CDR1 KGHSH, CDR2 LQKENI. The CDR3 is 11 amino acids. This CDR3 reads CAGSLNNEQYF. CDR3 coding DNA: TGTGCCGGCTCACTTAACAATGAGCAGTACTTC.

The chain links TRBV7-2 to TRBJ2-6, with unresolved D. Germline CDR1 SGHTA, CDR2 FQGNSA. This CDR3 is 14 amino acids long. The V end lost 5 bases, the J end lost 5 bases, and 10 bases lay between the germline ends. The CDR3 DNA sequence: TGTGCCAGCAGCCTCCCCTTTCGGGCCAACGTCCTGACTTTC. Translating gives CASSLPFRANVLTF. Full variable domain (rest looked up from reference TRBV7-2 and TRBJ2-6): GAGVSQSPSNKVTEKGKDVELRCDPISGHTALYWYRQSLGQGLEFLIYFQGNSAPDKSGLPSDRFSAERTGGSVSTLTIQRTQQEDSAVYLCASSLPFRANVLTFGAGSRLTVL.

The rearrangement joins TRBV20-1 to TRBJ2-1; 9 bases agree with TRBD2. The V segment lost 3 bases and the J segment 4 bases; nucleotides outside the gene matches: 4. The germline CDR1 and CDR2 sequences are DFQATT and SNEGSKA (reference sequence). This CDR3 is built from 14 residues. CDR3 region: CSASSGRLYNEQFF. The CDR3 DNA reads TGCAGTGCTAGCAGCGGGAGGCTTTACAATGAGCAGTTCTTC.

The V gene is TRBV12-3 or TRBV12-4, the J gene TRBJ2-7; D might be TRBD1 (6 bases). V lost 6 bases to trimming and J lost 6 bases, with 21 bases between them. The CDR3 runs 15 residues. The CDR3 loop reads CASSQGSQGTGEQYF. For the CDR3, the DNA is TGTGCCAGCAGCCAGGGCAGTCAGGGGACGGGCGAGCAGTACTTC.

This clonotype was found a few times. A much more abundant neighbour one base away suggests this may be a read error. The V call is TRBV12-3 or TRBV12-4, the J call TRBJ2-3, with 8 bases identical to TRBD2. The CDR3 is made up of 15 amino acids. The CDR3 DNA sequence: TGTGCCAGCAGTTCGCGGGGGGTCCCCGGAGATGCGCAGTATTTT. This codes for CASSSRGVPGDAQYF.

This clonotype was found many times. The V call is TRBV7-9, the J call TRBJ2-1, with D uncertain. The ends were cut back, 1 base at V and 9 bases at J, with 13 bases in the middle. Per the germline V gene, CDR1 is SEHNR and CDR2 is FQNEAQ (reference sequence). This CDR3 has 14 amino acids. As DNA, the CDR3 is TGTGCCAGCAGCTTAGAGGTTGGGTCTGGTGAGCAGTTCTTC. Translating gives CASSLEVGSGEQFF.

As to this clonotype: This may be a read error, as it is one base from a much larger clone. The genes are TRBV4-3 and TRBJ2-3, with no clear D. The germline CDR1 and CDR2 sequences are LGHNA and YSLEER. The CDR3 is 15 amino acids. The CDR3 coding sequence is TGCGCCAGCAGCCAAGACGTAGGGTTGGCAGATACGCGGTATTTT. Residues: CASSQDVGLADTRYF.

The chain has TRBV24-1 and TRBJ2-3; D uncertain. The V end was cut by 8 bases, the J end by 4 bases, with 12 bases between. Germline V gene lookup returns CDR1 KGHDR and CDR2 SFDVKD. The CDR3 is made up of 13 amino acids. Written as DNA, the CDR3 is TGTGCCACCACCGATACGTTGGCAGATACGCAGTATTTT. This sequence encodes CATTDTLADTQYF.

At least ten counts were recorded for this clonotype. The chain joins TRBV28 to TRBJ1-5; weak D call: TRBD1 (5 bases). V lost 6 bases and J lost 5, with 14 bases in between. CDR3 size: 14 residues. Germline CDR1 reads MDHEN; CDR2 reads SYDVKM. The CDR3 reads CASRPQGKDQPQHF. DNA for the CDR3: TGTGCCAGCAGACCCCAGGGTAAGGATCAGCCCCAGCATTTT.

As concerns this clonotype: Germline and junction disagree at one end, which may indicate a read error. This chain links TRBV20-1 with TRBJ2-7; perhaps TRBD1 as D (6 bases). CDR1 and CDR2 (germline): DFQATT, SNEGSKA (reference sequence). CDR3 length: 13 amino acids. This CDR3 is CSAYRDNSYDQYF. The CDR3 DNA reads TGCAGTGCTTACCGGGACAACTCCTACGACCAGTACTTC.

J is TRBJ2-5 and V is TRBV7-9, with TRBD1 as a possible D gene (6 bases). This CDR3 has 12 amino acids. The V gene's germline CDR1 is SEHNR and CDR2 FQNEAQ (reference sequence). V gave up 6 bases and J gave up 5 bases, with 10 bases separating them. The CDR3 loop reads CASRAGVETQYF. CDR3 bases: TGTGCCAGCAGGGCAGGGGTTGAGACCCAGTACTTC. The full variable domain, in which reference TRBV7-9 and TRBJ2-5 provide the parts outside the CDR3, is DTGVSQNPRHKITKRGQNVTFRCDPISEHNRLYWYRQTLGQGPEFLTYFQNEAQLEKSRLLSDRFSAERPKGSFSTLEIQRTEQGDSAMYLCASRAGVETQYFGPGTRLLVL.

This clonotype occurred a few times. A much larger clone lies one base from this, so it may be a read error. The chain combines TRBV11-2 with TRBJ2-3; 10 bases align to TRBD2. Losses at the gene ends were 1 base for V and 4 bases for J; bases not matched to a gene: 8. Germline-derived CDR1 and CDR2 are SGHAT and FQNNGV. This CDR3 comprises 17 residues. The CDR3 region is CASSLVPPGLASDTQYF. The CDR3 region has the DNA TGTGCCAGCAGCTTAGTCCCCCCGGGACTAGCGTCAGATACGCAGTATTTT.